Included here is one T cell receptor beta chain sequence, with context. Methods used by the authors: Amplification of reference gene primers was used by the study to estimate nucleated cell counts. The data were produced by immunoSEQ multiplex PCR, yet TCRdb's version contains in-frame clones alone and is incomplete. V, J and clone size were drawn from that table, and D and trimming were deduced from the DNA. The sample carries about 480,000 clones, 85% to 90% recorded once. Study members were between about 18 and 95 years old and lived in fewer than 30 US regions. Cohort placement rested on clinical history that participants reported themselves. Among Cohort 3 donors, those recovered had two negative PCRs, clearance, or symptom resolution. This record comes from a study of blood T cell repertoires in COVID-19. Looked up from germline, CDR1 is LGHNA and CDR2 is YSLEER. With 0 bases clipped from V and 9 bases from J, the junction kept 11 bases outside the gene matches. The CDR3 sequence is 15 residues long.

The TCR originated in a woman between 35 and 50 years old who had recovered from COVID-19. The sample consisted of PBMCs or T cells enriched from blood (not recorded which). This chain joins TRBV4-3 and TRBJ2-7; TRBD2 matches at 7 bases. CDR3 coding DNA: TGCGCCAGCAGCCAAGATGGTGTAACGGGAGGAGTGCAGTACTTC. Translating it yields CASSQDGVTGGVQYF.